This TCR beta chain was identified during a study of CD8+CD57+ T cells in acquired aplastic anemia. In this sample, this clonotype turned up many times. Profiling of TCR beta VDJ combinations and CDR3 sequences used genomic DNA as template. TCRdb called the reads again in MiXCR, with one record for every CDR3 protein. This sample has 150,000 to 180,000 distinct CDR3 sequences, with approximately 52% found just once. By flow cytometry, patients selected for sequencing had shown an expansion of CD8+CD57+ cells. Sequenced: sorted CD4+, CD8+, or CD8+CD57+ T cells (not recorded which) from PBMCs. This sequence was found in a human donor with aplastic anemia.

DNA of the CDR3: TGCGCCAGCAGCCAAGTAGGGCCCTGGGACAGGGGAGGAGAGCAGTACTTC. Encoded protein: CASSQVGPWDRGGEQYF. This chain links TRBV4-3 with TRBJ2-7; the match to TRBD1 covers 10 bases. V lost 1 base, J lost 7 bases, and 13 bases stayed unmatched. Looked up from germline, CDR1 is LGHNA and CDR2 is YSLEER. This CDR3 is built from 17 residues.